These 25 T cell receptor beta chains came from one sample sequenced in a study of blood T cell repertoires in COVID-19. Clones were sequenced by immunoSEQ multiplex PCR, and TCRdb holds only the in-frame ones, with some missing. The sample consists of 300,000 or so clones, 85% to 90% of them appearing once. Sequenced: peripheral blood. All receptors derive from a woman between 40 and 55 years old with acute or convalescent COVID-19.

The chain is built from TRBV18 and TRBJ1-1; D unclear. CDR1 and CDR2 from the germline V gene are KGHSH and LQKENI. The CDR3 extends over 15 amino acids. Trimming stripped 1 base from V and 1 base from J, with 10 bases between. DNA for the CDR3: TGTGCCAGCTCACCACTAACGGCAGGGAACACTGAAGCTTTCTTT. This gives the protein CASSPLTAGNTEAFF.

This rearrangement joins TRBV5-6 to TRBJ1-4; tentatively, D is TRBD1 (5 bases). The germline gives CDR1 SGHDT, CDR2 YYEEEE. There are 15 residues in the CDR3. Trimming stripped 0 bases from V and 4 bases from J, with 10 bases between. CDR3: CASSLGQGYNEKLFF. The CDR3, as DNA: TGTGCCAGCAGCTTGGGTCAGGGCTATAATGAAAAACTGTTTTTT.

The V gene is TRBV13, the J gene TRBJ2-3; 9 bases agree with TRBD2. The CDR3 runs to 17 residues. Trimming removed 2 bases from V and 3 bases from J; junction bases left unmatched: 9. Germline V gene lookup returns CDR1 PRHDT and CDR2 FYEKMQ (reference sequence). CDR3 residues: CASSLRWGLAETDTQYF. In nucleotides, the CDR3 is TGTGCCAGCAGCTTACGATGGGGACTAGCTGAAACAGATACGCAGTATTTT.

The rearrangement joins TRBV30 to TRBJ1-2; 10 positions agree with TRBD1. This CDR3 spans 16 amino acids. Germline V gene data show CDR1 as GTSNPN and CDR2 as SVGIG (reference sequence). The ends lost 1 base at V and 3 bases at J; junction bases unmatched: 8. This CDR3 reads CAWSAGTGEQYYGYTF. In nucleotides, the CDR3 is TGTGCCTGGAGTGCCGGGACAGGGGAACAATACTATGGCTACACCTTC.

The chain's CDR3 is CASSPRTGNEKLFF. The CDR3 coding sequence is TGCGCCAGCAGCCCCCGGACAGGGAATGAAAAACTGTTTTTT. The chain recombines TRBV5-1 with TRBJ1-4; 8 bases are a match to TRBD1. V lost 4 bases and J lost 5; bases outside the gene matches: 4. The CDR3 length is 14 residues. CDR1 SGHRS and CDR2 YFSETQ come from the germline V gene.

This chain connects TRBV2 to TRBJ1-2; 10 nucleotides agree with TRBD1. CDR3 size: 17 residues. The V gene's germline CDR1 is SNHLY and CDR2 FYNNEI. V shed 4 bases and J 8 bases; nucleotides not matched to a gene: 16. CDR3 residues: CASSGGQGTFSSRGYTF. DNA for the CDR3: TGTGCCAGCAGTGGGGGACAGGGGACCTTCTCAAGCCGGGGCTACACCTTC.

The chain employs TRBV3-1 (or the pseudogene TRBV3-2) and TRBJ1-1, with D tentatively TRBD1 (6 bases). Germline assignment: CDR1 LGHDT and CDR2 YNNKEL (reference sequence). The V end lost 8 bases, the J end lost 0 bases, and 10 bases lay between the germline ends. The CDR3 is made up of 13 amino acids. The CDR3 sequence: CASAGDMNTEAFF. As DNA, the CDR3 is TGTGCCAGCGCCGGGGACATGAACACTGAAGCTTTCTTT.

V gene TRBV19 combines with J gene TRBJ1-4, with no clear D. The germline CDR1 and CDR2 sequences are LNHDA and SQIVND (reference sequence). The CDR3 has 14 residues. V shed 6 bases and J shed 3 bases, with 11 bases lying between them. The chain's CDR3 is CASRPQVANEKLFF. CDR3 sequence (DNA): TGTGCCAGTAGACCCCAGGTGGCTAATGAAAAACTGTTTTTT.

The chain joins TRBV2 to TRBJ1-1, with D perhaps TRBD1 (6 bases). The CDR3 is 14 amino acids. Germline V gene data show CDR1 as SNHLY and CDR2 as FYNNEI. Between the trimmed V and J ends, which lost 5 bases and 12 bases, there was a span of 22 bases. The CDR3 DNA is TGTGCCAGCAGTCGAAGAGGGGGGGGACTCGGAACTTTCTTT. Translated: CASSRRGGGLGTFF.

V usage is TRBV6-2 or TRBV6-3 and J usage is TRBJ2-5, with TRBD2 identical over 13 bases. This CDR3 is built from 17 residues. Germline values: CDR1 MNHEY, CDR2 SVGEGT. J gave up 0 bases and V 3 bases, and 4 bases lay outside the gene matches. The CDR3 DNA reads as TGTGCCAGCAGTTATGTGACTAGCGGGAGGTACCAAGAGACCCAGTACTTC. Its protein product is CASSYVTSGRYQETQYF.

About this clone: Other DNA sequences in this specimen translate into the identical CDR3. As DNA, the CDR3 is TGTGCCAGCAGCCGTGGACAGGGGACCGATACGCAGTATTTT. It codes for CASSRGQGTDTQYF. This chain joins TRBV3-1 (or the pseudogene TRBV3-2) and TRBJ2-3; the match to TRBD1 covers 9 bases. Germline CDR1 reads LGHDT; CDR2 reads YNNKEL (reference sequence). V shed 4 bases, J shed 6 bases, and the junction held 5 bases outside the gene matches. The CDR3 covers 14 residues.

Here the CDR3 DNA reads TGTGCCACCAGTGATAGGACAGGGGGCTCCTATGGCTACACCTTC. Its translation: CATSDRTGGSYGYTF. The gene calls are TRBV24-1 and TRBJ1-2, with 11 bases identical to TRBD1. Germline trimming cut 3 bases from V and 4 bases from J; bases unmatched to any gene: 3. Germline V CDR1 and CDR2: KGHDR, SFDVKD. The CDR3 extends over 15 amino acids.

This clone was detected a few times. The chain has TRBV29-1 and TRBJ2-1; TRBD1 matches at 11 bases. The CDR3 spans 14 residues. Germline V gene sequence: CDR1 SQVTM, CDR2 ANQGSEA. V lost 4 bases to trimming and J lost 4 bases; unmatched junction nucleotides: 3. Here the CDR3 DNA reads TGCAGCGTTGGGGGACAGGGGGTGTACAATGAGCAGTTCTTC. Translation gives CSVGGQGVYNEQFF.

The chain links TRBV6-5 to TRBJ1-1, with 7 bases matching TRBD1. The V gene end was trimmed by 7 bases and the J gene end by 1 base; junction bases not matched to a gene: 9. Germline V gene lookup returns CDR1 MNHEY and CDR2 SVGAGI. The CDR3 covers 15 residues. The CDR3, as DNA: TGTGCCAGCAATCCCGACAGGGCTTGGAACACTGAAGCTTTCTTT. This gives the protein CASNPDRAWNTEAFF.

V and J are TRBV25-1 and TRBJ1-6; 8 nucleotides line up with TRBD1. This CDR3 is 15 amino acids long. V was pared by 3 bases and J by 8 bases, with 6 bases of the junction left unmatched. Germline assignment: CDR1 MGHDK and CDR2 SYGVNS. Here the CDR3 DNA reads TGTGCCAGCAGTGATCGGACAGGGAGGCATTCACCCCTCCACTTT. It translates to CASSDRTGRHSPLHF.

Written as DNA, the CDR3 is TGTGCCAGCAGCCAAGAAGGGACTAGCGGAAAGACCGGGGAGCTGTTTTTT. Its protein is CASSQEGTSGKTGELFF. V is TRBV3-1 (or the pseudogene TRBV3-2) and J is TRBJ2-2, with 11 positions matching TRBD2. Trimming cost V 0 bases and J 5 bases; bases outside gene matches: 5. The CDR3 contains 17 residues. The V gene's germline CDR1 is LGHDT and CDR2 YNNKEL (reference sequence).

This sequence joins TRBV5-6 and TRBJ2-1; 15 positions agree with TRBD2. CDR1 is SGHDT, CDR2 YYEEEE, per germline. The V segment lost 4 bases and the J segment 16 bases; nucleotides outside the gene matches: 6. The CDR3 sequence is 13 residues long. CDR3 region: CASSAGLAGGSFF. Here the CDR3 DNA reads TGTGCCAGCAGCGCGGGACTAGCGGGGGGCAGTTTCTTC.

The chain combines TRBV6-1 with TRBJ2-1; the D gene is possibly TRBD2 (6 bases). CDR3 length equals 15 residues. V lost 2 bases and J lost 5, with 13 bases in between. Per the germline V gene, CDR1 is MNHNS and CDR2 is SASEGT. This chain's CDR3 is CASSEWGEVNNEQFF. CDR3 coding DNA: TGTGCCAGCAGTGAATGGGGGGAGGTAAACAATGAGCAGTTCTTC.

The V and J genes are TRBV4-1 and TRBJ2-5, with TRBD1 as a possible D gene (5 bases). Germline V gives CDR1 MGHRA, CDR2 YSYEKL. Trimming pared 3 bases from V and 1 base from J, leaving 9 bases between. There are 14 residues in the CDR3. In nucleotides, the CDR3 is TGCGCCAGCAGCCACGACAGCCGCCAAGAGACCCAGTACTTC. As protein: CASSHDSRQETQYF.

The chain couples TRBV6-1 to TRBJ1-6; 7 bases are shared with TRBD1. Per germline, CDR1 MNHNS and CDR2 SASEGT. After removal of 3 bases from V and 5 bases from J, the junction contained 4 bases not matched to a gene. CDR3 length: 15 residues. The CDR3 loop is CASSDVQGDNSPLHF. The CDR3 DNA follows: TGTGCCAGCAGTGATGTGCAGGGGGATAATTCACCCCTCCACTTT.

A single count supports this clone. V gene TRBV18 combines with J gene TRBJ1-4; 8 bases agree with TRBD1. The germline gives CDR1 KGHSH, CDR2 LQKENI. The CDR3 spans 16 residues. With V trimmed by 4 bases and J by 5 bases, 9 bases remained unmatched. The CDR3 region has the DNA TGTGCCAGCTCACGGCCCAATCGGGACAGGAATGAAAAACTGTTTTTT. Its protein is CASSRPNRDRNEKLFF.

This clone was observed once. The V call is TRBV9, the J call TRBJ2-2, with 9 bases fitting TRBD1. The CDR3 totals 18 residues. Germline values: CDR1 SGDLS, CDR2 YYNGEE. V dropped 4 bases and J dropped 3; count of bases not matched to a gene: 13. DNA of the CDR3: TGTGCCAGCAGCTTCCCCTCCGGGACAGGGTACCACACCGGGGAGCTGTTTTTT. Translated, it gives CASSFPSGTGYHTGELFF.

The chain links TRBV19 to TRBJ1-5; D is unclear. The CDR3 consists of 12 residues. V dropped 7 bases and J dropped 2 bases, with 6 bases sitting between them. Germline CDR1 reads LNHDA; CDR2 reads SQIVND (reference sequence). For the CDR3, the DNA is TGTGCCAGTAAGAGGGGCAATCAGCCCCAGCATTTT. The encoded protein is CASKRGNQPQHF.

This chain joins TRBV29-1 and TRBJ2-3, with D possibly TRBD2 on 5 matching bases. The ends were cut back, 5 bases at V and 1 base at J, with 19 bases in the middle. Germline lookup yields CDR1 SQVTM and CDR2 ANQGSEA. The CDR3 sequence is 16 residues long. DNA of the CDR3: TGCAGCGTTCGGGTCAGGAGGAGGTGGGGCACAGATACGCAGTATTTT. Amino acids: CSVRVRRRWGTDTQYF.

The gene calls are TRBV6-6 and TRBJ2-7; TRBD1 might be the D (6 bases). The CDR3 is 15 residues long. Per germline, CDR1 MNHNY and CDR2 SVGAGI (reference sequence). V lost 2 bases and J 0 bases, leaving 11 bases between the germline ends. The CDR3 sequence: CASSYEDRASYEQYV. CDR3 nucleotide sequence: TGTGCCAGCAGTTACGAGGACAGAGCCTCCTACGAGCAGTACGTC.